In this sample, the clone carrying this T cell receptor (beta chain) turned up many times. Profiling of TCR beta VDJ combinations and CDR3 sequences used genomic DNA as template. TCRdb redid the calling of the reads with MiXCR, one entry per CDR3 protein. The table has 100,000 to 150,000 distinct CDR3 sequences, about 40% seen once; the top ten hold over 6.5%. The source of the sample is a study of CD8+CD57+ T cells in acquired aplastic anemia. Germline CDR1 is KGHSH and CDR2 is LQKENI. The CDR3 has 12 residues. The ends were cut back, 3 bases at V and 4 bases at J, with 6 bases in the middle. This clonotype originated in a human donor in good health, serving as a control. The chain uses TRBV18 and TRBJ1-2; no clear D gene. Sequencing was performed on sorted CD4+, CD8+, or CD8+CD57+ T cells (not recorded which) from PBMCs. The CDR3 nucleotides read TGTGCCAGCTCACCGGCACTCTATGGCTACACCTTC. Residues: CASSPALYGYTF.